This TCR beta chain was found in a study of blood T cell repertoires in COVID-19. Background on the study: PBMCs, B-cell-depleted T cells, or T cells provided the cDNA or gDNA that made up the material.

Repertoires were generated with immunoSEQ multiplex PCR, while TCRdb's copy carries only in-frame clones and drops some. The repertoire holds around 50,000 clones, roughly 77% seen once, with roughly a fifth in the top ten. Germline loops: CDR1 MNHEY, CDR2 SVGEGT. V lost 5 bases and J lost 12, with 23 bases in between. The CDR3 runs 15 residues. The sequence derives from a human donor with active or convalescent COVID-19. The donor label of this sample is uncertain. The gene calls are TRBV6-2 or TRBV6-3 and TRBJ2-1; D is possibly TRBD2 (6 bases). What was sequenced was peripheral blood. CDR3 protein: CASSRVADTNLGQFF. The CDR3 DNA reads as TGTGCCAGCAGTAGGGTAGCGGATACCAATCTCGGGCAGTTCTTC.